This is a list of T cell receptor beta chains from one sample in a study of blood T cells in healthy people across ages. TCRdb analysed the 5' RACE reads with MiXCR anew, one entry per CDR3 protein. The sample yields about 1.1 million distinct CDR3 sequences, 35% to 40% seen once. The sample consisted of blood. All receptors come from a man between 18 and 35 years old in good health. The CDR3 runs from the conserved cysteine through the conserved F or W. Each record gives: V gene, clone size, D gene, J gene, CDR3 DNA, CDR3 protein. The D gene is left open where the match is weak. For some rows the clone size is stated as once, few or many, or as a class when expanded; others skip it.

v_call: TRBV10-3
clone_size: many
d_call: TRBD1
j_call: TRBJ1-1
cdr3_nt: TGTGCCATCAGTGCTGACAGGGGCACTGAAGCTTTCTTT
cdr3_aa: CAISADRGTEAFF

v_call: TRBV6-6
clone_size: -
d_call: TRBD2
j_call: TRBJ2-1
cdr3_nt: TGTGCCAGCAGAACTAGCGGGGGCAATGAGCAGTTCTTC
cdr3_aa: CASRTSGGNEQFF

v_call: TRBV20-1
clone_size: -
d_call: TRBD1
j_call: TRBJ2-7
cdr3_nt: TGCAGTGCGGAGAGGGGCAGGGGGCGAAATGAGCAGTACTTC
cdr3_aa: CSAERGRGRNEQYF

v_call: TRBV3-1
clone_size: once
d_call: -
j_call: TRBJ1-5
cdr3_nt: TGTGCCAGCAGCCAAGCCCTGCGGAATCAGCCCCAGCATTTT
cdr3_aa: CASSQALRNQPQHF

v_call: TRBV5-1
clone_size: many
d_call: -
j_call: TRBJ2-7
cdr3_nt: TGCGCCAGCAGCTCGGAACAGGGCTACGAGCAGTACTTC
cdr3_aa: CASSSEQGYEQYF

v_call: TRBV3-1
clone_size: -
d_call: -
j_call: TRBJ1-3
cdr3_nt: TGTGCCAGCAGCCAAGATAACGGTCGGGCATGCCGTCGAAGAAACACCATATATTTT
cdr3_aa: CASSQDNGRACRRRNTIYF

v_call: TRBV20-1
clone_size: few
d_call: -
j_call: TRBJ2-1
cdr3_nt: TGCAGTGCTAGAGATTTTAGGCGCGATGAGCAGTTCTTC
cdr3_aa: CSARDFRRDEQFF

v_call: TRBV19
clone_size: -
d_call: TRBD1
j_call: TRBJ1-6
cdr3_nt: TGTGCCAGTAGGAGGGACAGGGTAACGGCCTCACCCCTCCACTTT
cdr3_aa: CASRRDRVTASPLHF

v_call: TRBV30
clone_size: few
d_call: -
j_call: TRBJ2-3
cdr3_nt: TGTGCCTGGAGTTCCGACACACCCGATACGCAGTATTTT
cdr3_aa: CAWSSDTPDTQYF

v_call: TRBV12-3/TRBV12-4
clone_size: few
d_call: -
j_call: TRBJ1-6
cdr3_nt: TGTGCCAGCAGTTTCCTCTGGGGGCCAGGTGATTCACCCCTCCACTTT
cdr3_aa: CASSFLWGPGDSPLHF

v_call: TRBV30
clone_size: few
d_call: -
j_call: TRBJ1-4
cdr3_nt: TGTGCCTTCTTACCCCAGGGGAATAATGAAAAACTGTTTTTT
cdr3_aa: CAFLPQGNNEKLFF

v_call: TRBV27
clone_size: -
d_call: -
j_call: TRBJ1-5
cdr3_nt: TGTGCCAGCAGTCCCCATTGGACAGAACAATATAGCAATCAGCCCCAGCATTTT
cdr3_aa: CASSPHWTEQYSNQPQHF

v_call: TRBV2
clone_size: once
d_call: -
j_call: TRBJ1-1
cdr3_nt: TGTGCCAGCAGTCCCCGGGTTGACAGTCCAGGCACTGAAGCTTTCTTT
cdr3_aa: CASSPRVDSPGTEAFF

v_call: TRBV27
clone_size: -
d_call: -
j_call: TRBJ1-1
cdr3_nt: TGTGCCAGCAGTTGGGACCTCAACATGGTGAACACTGAAGCTTTCTTT
cdr3_aa: CASSWDLNMVNTEAFF

v_call: TRBV24-1
clone_size: few
d_call: -
j_call: TRBJ2-2
cdr3_nt: TGTGCCACCAGTGATTCAGGTTTTTTCACCGGGGAGCTGTTTTTT
cdr3_aa: CATSDSGFFTGELFF

v_call: TRBV6-5
clone_size: -
d_call: TRBD1
j_call: TRBJ2-7
cdr3_nt: TGTGCCAGTTCGCAGGGGGATAGATCCTCCTACGAGCAGTACTTC
cdr3_aa: CASSQGDRSSYEQYF

v_call: TRBV19
clone_size: -
d_call: -
j_call: TRBJ2-2
cdr3_nt: TGTGCCAGTAGTAACGTGACCGGGGAGCTGTTTTTT
cdr3_aa: CASSNVTGELFF

v_call: TRBV7-9
clone_size: -
d_call: -
j_call: TRBJ2-5
cdr3_nt: TGTGCCAGCAGCGTAAGTCGAACGGGCACACCGTGGAATGAGCAGTACTTC
cdr3_aa: CASSVSRTGTPWNEQYF

v_call: TRBV20-1
clone_size: many
d_call: -
j_call: TRBJ2-1
cdr3_nt: TGCAGTGCTAGTTTGCGGGGTTCCTACAATGAGCAGTTCTTC
cdr3_aa: CSASLRGSYNEQFF

v_call: TRBV20-1
clone_size: -
d_call: TRBD2
j_call: TRBJ2-7
cdr3_nt: TGCAGTGCTAGAGATACCGGGGGGAGCTCCTACGAGCAGTACTTC
cdr3_aa: CSARDTGGSSYEQYF

v_call: TRBV27
clone_size: -
d_call: -
j_call: TRBJ2-1
cdr3_nt: TGTGCCAGCAGTGTTAGGGCAGCCTACAATGAGCAGTTCTTC
cdr3_aa: CASSVRAAYNEQFF

v_call: TRBV12-3/TRBV12-4
clone_size: few
d_call: TRBD2
j_call: TRBJ2-3
cdr3_nt: TGTGCCAGCAGTTCGTCGACTAGCGGCACAGATACGCAGTATTTT
cdr3_aa: CASSSSTSGTDTQYF

v_call: TRBV14
clone_size: few
d_call: -
j_call: TRBJ2-3
cdr3_nt: TGTGCCAGCAGCCAAGTGGGGATGGGTAAGACAGATACGCAGTATTTT
cdr3_aa: CASSQVGMGKTDTQYF

v_call: TRBV14
clone_size: -
d_call: TRBD1
j_call: TRBJ2-3
cdr3_nt: TGTGCCAGCAGCCAGACGGACAGGGGCACAGATACGCAGTATTTT
cdr3_aa: CASSQTDRGTDTQYF

v_call: TRBV6-5
clone_size: -
d_call: TRBD1
j_call: TRBJ1-1
cdr3_nt: TGTGCCAGCAGTTCGGGACAGTTCACTGAAGCTTTCTTT
cdr3_aa: CASSSGQFTEAFF

v_call: TRBV2
clone_size: -
d_call: -
j_call: TRBJ1-2
cdr3_nt: TGTGCCAGCAAGGGCAGAAGCTATGGCTACACCTTC
cdr3_aa: CASKGRSYGYTF